These 30 T cell receptor beta chains were all obtained from the same sample, sequenced in a study of breast tumors, draining lymph nodes, adjacent tissues. TCRdb fed the multiplex PCR reads into MiXCR, producing one record per CDR3 protein. The repertoire holds tens of thousands of distinct CDR3 sequences, with 55% to 80% as singletons. The sequenced sample consisted of tumor-adjacent breast tissue. The receptors stem from a female donor with breast cancer. Some clones in this sample may be carry-over from other donors' samples.

Details on this clonotype: Possible read error: a much larger clone is one base away. Given the absence of the conserved phenylalanine or tryptophan at the CDR3 end, a read error is likely. This chain links TRBV4-3 with TRBJ1-1; D remains ambiguous. This CDR3 has 13 amino acids. Germline loops: CDR1 LGHNA, CDR2 YSLEER. Trimming removed 0 bases at V and 8 bases at J, with 10 bases between. CDR3 sequence: CASSQDWSSEAFL. CDR3 coding DNA: TGCGCCAGCAGCCAAGATTGGTCCTCGGAAGCTTTCCTT.

This chain joins TRBV19 and TRBJ1-5; D is possibly TRBD1 (5 bases). Germline CDR1 LNHDA, CDR2 SQIVND (reference sequence). V was shortened by 5 bases and J by 14 bases, with 16 bases between the two germline ends. This CDR3 spans 12 amino acids. The CDR3: CASSAGERYEHF. The DNA for the CDR3 is TGTGCCAGTAGTGCGGGGGAGCGGTACGAGCATTTT.

The J gene is TRBJ2-2, the V gene TRBV12-3 or TRBV12-4; the D gene is possibly TRBD1 (6 bases). The CDR3 runs 12 residues. With 10 bases removed from V and 7 bases from J, the gap between germline ends came to 13 bases. In nucleotides, the CDR3 is TGTGCCACACAGGGTCTGGACGGGGAGCTGTTTTTT. This translates into CATQGLDGELFF.

In this sample, this clonotype turned up many times. The V gene is TRBV6-1, the J gene TRBJ1-4; a possible D gene is TRBD1 (5 bases). In germline, CDR1 is MNHNS, CDR2 SASEGT. Trimming removed 7 bases at V and 8 bases at J, with 17 bases between. This CDR3 is built from 14 residues. CDR3 sequence reads: CASTQLGDWEKLFF. For the CDR3, the DNA is TGTGCCAGCACTCAACTGGGGGATTGGGAAAAACTGTTTTTT.

Comments on this clonotype: This could be a read error, since a much larger clone is one nucleotide away. CDR3 sequence: CASHNGHRNTEAFF. In nucleotides, the CDR3 is TGTGCCAGCCACAATGGACATAGGAACACTGAAGCTTTCTTT. The J gene is TRBJ1-1, the V gene TRBV5-8, with D tentatively TRBD1 (5 bases). Germline CDR1 reads SGHTS; CDR2 reads YDEGEE. The CDR3 consists of 14 residues. With 7 bases removed from V and 1 base from J, the gap between germline ends came to 14 bases.

This chain connects TRBV5-4 to TRBJ1-4; 8 nucleotides match TRBD1. Trimming removed 3 bases from V and 7 bases from J; junction bases left unmatched: 11. CDR1 and CDR2 from the germline V gene are SGHNT and YYREEE (reference sequence). This CDR3 spans 16 amino acids. This chain's CDR3 is CASSSGQAARGEKLFF. The CDR3 bases are TGTGCCAGCAGCTCGGGACAGGCGGCGCGGGGTGAAAAACTGTTTTTT. The full variable domain, rest sourced from reference TRBV5-4 and TRBJ1-4, is ETGVTQSPTHLIKTRGQQVTLRCSSQSGHNTVSWYQQALGQGPQFIFQYYREEENGRGNFPPRFSGLQFPNYSSELNVNALELDDSALYLCASSSGQAARGEKLFFGSGTQLSVL.

This clonotype has a count of ten or more. Since a much larger clone is just one base distant, this may be a read error. The conserved final phenylalanine or tryptophan is absent from the CDR3, which likely points to a read error. The gene calls are TRBV20-1 and TRBJ2-7, with unresolved D. The CDR3 consists of 10 residues. V dropped 6 bases and J dropped 4 bases, with 7 bases sitting between them. The germline V gene encodes CDR1 DFQATT and CDR2 SNEGSKA (reference sequence). CDR3 amino acids: CSAQAYEQYS. The CDR3 region has the DNA TGCAGTGCCCAGGCTTACGAGCAGTACTCC.

The rearrangement uses TRBV5-1 and TRBJ2-3; no firm D call. Germline V gene lookup returns CDR1 SGHRS and CDR2 YFSETQ. The CDR3 length is 14 residues. Trimming took off 0 bases at V and 3 bases at J, with 8 bases between the two ends. CDR3 DNA sequence: TGCGCCAGCAGCTTGGACGCGACGACAGATACGCAGTATTTT. Translating it yields CASSLDATTDTQYF. The full variable domain, completed using reference TRBV5-1 and TRBJ2-3, is KAGVTQTPRYLIKTRGQQVTLSCSPISGHRSVSWYQQTPGQGLQFLFEYFSETQRNKGNFPGRFSGRQFSNSRSEMNVSTLELGDSALYLCASSLDATTDTQYFGPGTRLTVL.

As concerns this clonotype: This could be a read error, since a much larger clone is one nucleotide away. Written as DNA, the CDR3 is TGTGCCAGCAGTCCCACAGAAGAGACCCAGTTCTTC. It yields the protein CASSPTEETQFF. This chain links TRBV6-2 or TRBV6-3 with TRBJ2-5; D remains ambiguous. The J call is doubtful: the DNA matches TRBJ2-1 better. Germline assignment: CDR1 MNHEY and CDR2 SVGEGT. The CDR3 loop spans 12 amino acids.

This rearrangement joins TRBV7-2 to TRBJ2-7; 16 nucleotides line up with TRBD2. CDR1 SGHTA and CDR2 FQGNSA come from the germline V gene. The CDR3 has 19 amino acids. CDR3 bases: TGTGCCAGCAGCTTAGCCGGGACTAGCGGGGGGGGAACCCCCTACGAGCCGTACGTC. Translation gives CASSLAGTSGGGTPYEPYV.

The genes are TRBV5-6 and TRBJ1-6; D call uncertain. Trimming removed 3 bases from V and 4 bases from J, with 8 bases in between. Germline V gene lookup returns CDR1 SGHDT and CDR2 YYEEEE. The CDR3 is made up of 14 amino acids. Written as DNA, the CDR3 is TGTGCCAGCAGCTACGGGAAATATAATTCACCCCTCCACTTT. Residues: CASSYGKYNSPLHF.

The table lists this clonotype with many counts. It may be a read error: a sequence one base away is much more abundant. This chain connects TRBV6-1 to TRBJ2-5; no clear D gene. This CDR3 spans 14 amino acids. The V gene's germline CDR1 is MNHNS and CDR2 SASEGT. Trimming pared 6 bases from V and 4 bases from J, leaving 15 bases between. The CDR3 DNA sequence: TGTGCCAGCAGCCCAGTGACTCCTATAGAGACCCAGTACTTC. Protein sequence: CASSPVTPIETQYF.

The count of this clonotype is one. The chain employs TRBV15 and TRBJ2-3; D is undetermined. The V end lost 3 bases, the J end lost 0 bases, and 4 bases lay between the germline ends. Germline CDR1 LNHNV, CDR2 YYDKDF (reference sequence). The CDR3 totals 13 residues. CDR3 region: CATSRESTDTQYF. CDR3 nucleotide sequence: TGTGCCACCAGCAGGGAGAGCACAGATACGCAGTATTTT.

This clonotype is labeled as medium-sized. This chain uses TRBV5-6 with TRBJ2-1; maybe TRBD1 (6 bases). Trimming shortened V by 2 bases and J by 10 bases, and 13 bases separated the two germline ends. The V gene's germline CDR1 is SGHDT and CDR2 YYEEEE. The CDR3 contains 13 residues. As DNA, the CDR3 is TGTGCCAGCAGCTTTAGTAGGGGGTGGGAGCAGTTCTTC. Translation gives CASSFSRGWEQFF.

The chain links TRBV20-1 to TRBJ1-5; 7 bases agree with TRBD2. Judging by the DNA end, TRBJ2-3 fits better; the J call may be wrong. The CDR3 is 15 residues long. CDR1 and CDR2 from the germline V gene are DFQATT and SNEGSKA (reference sequence). The CDR3 protein is CSAIRQTGGTQPQYF. The CDR3 nucleotides read TGCAGTGCTATCAGACAGACGGGAGGCACTCAGCCCCAGTATTTT.

The chain joins TRBV10-3 to TRBJ2-3; weak D call: TRBD1 (6 bases). Per germline, CDR1 ENHRY and CDR2 SYGVKD. This CDR3 region has 14 residues. Trimming removed 4 bases at V and 4 bases at J, with 12 bases between. The CDR3 DNA sequence: TGTGCCATCAGTGGGACAGTTCCCTCAGATACGCAGTATTTT. The encoded protein is CAISGTVPSDTQYF.

This clonotype is judged medium-sized. The chain employs TRBV7-6 and TRBJ2-7; TRBD1 aligns across 10 bases. CDR3 length: 15 amino acids. V lost 0 bases to trimming and J lost 6 bases; unmatched junction nucleotides: 5. CDR1 is SGHVS, CDR2 FNYEAQ, per germline. CDR3 in amino acids: CASSLASDRGIEQYF. In DNA, the CDR3 is TGTGCCAGCAGCTTAGCCTCGGACAGGGGGATCGAGCAGTACTTC.

This clonotype occurred once. One junction end does not reproduce the germline sequence, and a read error may be involved. The gene calls are TRBV5-1 and TRBJ1-4; TRBD1 might be the D (6 bases). The CDR3 spans 17 residues. Germline V CDR1 and CDR2: SGHRS, YFSETQ. In nucleotides, the CDR3 is TGCACCAGCAGCCGTGGGAATACAGGGTCAACTAATGAAAAACTGTTTTTT. Its protein product is CTSSRGNTGSTNEKLFF.

The sample holds many counts of this clonotype. The chain uses TRBV30 and TRBJ2-1; D gene ambiguous. The CDR3 runs 14 residues. Germline-derived CDR1 and CDR2 are GTSNPN and SVGIG (reference sequence). V was clipped by 0 bases and J by 12 bases, with 18 bases between them. The CDR3 nucleotides are TGTGCCTGGAGTGTAATGGCTCCGGGTATGGGGCAGTTCTTC. Translated: CAWSVMAPGMGQFF.

At least ten counts were recorded for this clonotype. The chain recombines TRBV7-8 with TRBJ2-4; 13 nucleotides line up with TRBD2. J gave up 1 base and V 5 bases, and 5 bases lay outside the gene matches. The length of the CDR3 is 17 residues. Germline V gene lookup returns CDR1 SGHVS and CDR2 FQNEAQ. CDR3 loop: CASSKTSGRQAKNIQYF. The CDR3 region has the DNA TGTGCCAGCAGCAAGACTAGCGGGAGGCAGGCCAAAAACATTCAGTACTTC.

This rearrangement joins TRBV19 to TRBJ2-7; 7 bases map to TRBD2. With V trimmed by 4 bases and J by 2 bases, 8 bases remained unmatched. The CDR3 is 15 amino acids. Germline V CDR1 and CDR2: LNHDA, SQIVND (reference sequence). This chain's CDR3 is CASSTGTTEPYEQYF. In nucleotides, the CDR3 is TGTGCCAGTAGTACCGGGACTACCGAACCCTACGAGCAGTACTTC.

By share of the sample, this clonotype is medium-sized (0.01 to 0.1%). The V call is TRBV18, the J call TRBJ1-2, with D perhaps TRBD1 (6 bases). Trimming left V 3 bases short and J 8 bases short, with 13 bases between. Germline values: CDR1 KGHSH, CDR2 LQKENI. CDR3 size: 13 residues. CDR3 sequence: CASSPTGQSGYTF. CDR3 in DNA: TGTGCCAGCTCACCGACGGGACAAAGCGGCTACACCTTC.

Ten or more counts support this clonotype. Just one base apart from a much larger clone, this may be a read error. This chain uses TRBV20-1 with TRBJ1-2; 9 positions agree with TRBD1. This CDR3 comprises 15 residues. The V gene's germline CDR1 is DFQATT and CDR2 SNEGSKA (reference sequence). J gave up 4 bases and V 6 bases, and 12 bases lay outside the gene matches. The CDR3 here is CSANGGTGNTYGYTF. The CDR3 bases are TGCAGTGCCAATGGCGGGACAGGGAATACCTATGGCTACACCTTC.

This clonotype is medium-sized by share. The chain joins TRBV7-2 to TRBJ2-6; D unclear. The CDR3 covers 18 residues. Germline-derived CDR1 and CDR2 are SGHTA and FQGNSA. V was pared by 5 bases and J by 0 bases, with 17 bases between. The CDR3 DNA follows: TGTGCCAGCAGCCCCCAACTACAAACTATCTCTGGGGCCAACGTCCTGACTTTC. Protein: CASSPQLQTISGANVLTF.

A note on this clonotype: The conserved phenylalanine or tryptophan is not found at the CDR3 terminus, so this likely reflects a read error. The chain links TRBV5-1 to TRBJ2-1, with D perhaps TRBD1 (6 bases). Per germline, CDR1 SGHRS and CDR2 YFSETQ. Trimming took off 0 bases at V and 2 bases at J, with 12 bases between the two ends. The CDR3 extends over 16 amino acids. The chain's CDR3 is CASSLDGGDTYNEQFL. CDR3 bases: TGCGCCAGCAGCTTGGATGGGGGCGATACCTACAATGAGCAGTTCCTC.

The chain recombines TRBV2 with TRBJ2-1, with D possibly being TRBD1 or TRBD2 (6 bases each). The CDR3 length is 15 residues. Germline V gene lookup returns CDR1 SNHLY and CDR2 FYNNEI. V gave up 4 bases and J gave up 1 base, with 11 bases separating them. The CDR3 loop is CASSGGRGSYNEQFF. In DNA form, the CDR3 reads TGTGCCAGCAGTGGGGGGCGGGGTTCCTACAATGAGCAGTTCTTC.

V and J are TRBV7-2 and TRBJ2-6; 12 nucleotides match TRBD2. The CDR3 totals 18 residues. Germline V CDR1 and CDR2: SGHTA, FQGNSA. V lost 5 bases, J lost 4 bases, and 9 bases stayed unmatched. CDR3 sequence (DNA): TGTGCCAGCAGCCCGACTAGCGGGGGTCCGCTAGGGGCCAACGTCCTGACTTTC. This translates into CASSPTSGGPLGANVLTF.

The J gene is TRBJ2-1, the V gene TRBV7-6, with D hard to call. The CDR3 runs 13 residues. Trimming took off 4 bases at V and 3 bases at J, with 7 bases between the two ends. Germline V gene sequence: CDR1 SGHVS, CDR2 FNYEAQ. This CDR3 is CASSSEGYNEQFF. The CDR3 DNA reads TGTGCCAGCAGCTCAGAAGGCTACAATGAGCAGTTCTTC.

The V and J genes are TRBV4-2 and TRBJ1-2; D not resolved. The V and J ends lost 4 bases and 5 bases respectively, with 8 bases between them. The CDR3 sequence is 12 residues long. Germline V gives CDR1 LGHNA, CDR2 YNFKEQ. The CDR3 protein is CASSPTNYGYTF. Written as DNA, the CDR3 is TGTGCCAGCAGCCCTACCAATTATGGCTACACCTTC.

The table lists this clonotype with a few counts. The chain recombines TRBV5-1 with TRBJ1-2; 7 positions match TRBD1. Germline CDR1 is SGHRS and CDR2 is YFSETQ. The CDR3 covers 14 residues. V shed 3 bases and J 2 bases; nucleotides not matched to a gene: 4. CDR3 in DNA: TGCGCCAGCAGCTCGAAACAGGGGAACTATGGCTACACCTTC. It is translated as CASSSKQGNYGYTF.